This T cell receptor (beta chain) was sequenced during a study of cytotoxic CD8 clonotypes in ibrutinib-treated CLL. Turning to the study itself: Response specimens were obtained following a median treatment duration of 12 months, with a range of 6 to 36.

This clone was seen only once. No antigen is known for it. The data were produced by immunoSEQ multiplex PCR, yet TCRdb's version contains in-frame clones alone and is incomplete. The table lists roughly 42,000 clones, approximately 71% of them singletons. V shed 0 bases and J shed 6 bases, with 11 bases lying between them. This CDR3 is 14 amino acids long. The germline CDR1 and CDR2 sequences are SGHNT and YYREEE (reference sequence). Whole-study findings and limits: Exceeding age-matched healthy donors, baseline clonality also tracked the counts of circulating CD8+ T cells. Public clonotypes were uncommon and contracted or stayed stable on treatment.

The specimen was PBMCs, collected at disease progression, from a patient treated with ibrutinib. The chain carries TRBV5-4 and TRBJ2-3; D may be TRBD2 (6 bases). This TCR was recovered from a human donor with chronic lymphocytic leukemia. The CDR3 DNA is TGTGCCAGCAGCTTGGCTGGGGCGGGGGATACGCAGTATTTT. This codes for CASSLAGAGDTQYF.